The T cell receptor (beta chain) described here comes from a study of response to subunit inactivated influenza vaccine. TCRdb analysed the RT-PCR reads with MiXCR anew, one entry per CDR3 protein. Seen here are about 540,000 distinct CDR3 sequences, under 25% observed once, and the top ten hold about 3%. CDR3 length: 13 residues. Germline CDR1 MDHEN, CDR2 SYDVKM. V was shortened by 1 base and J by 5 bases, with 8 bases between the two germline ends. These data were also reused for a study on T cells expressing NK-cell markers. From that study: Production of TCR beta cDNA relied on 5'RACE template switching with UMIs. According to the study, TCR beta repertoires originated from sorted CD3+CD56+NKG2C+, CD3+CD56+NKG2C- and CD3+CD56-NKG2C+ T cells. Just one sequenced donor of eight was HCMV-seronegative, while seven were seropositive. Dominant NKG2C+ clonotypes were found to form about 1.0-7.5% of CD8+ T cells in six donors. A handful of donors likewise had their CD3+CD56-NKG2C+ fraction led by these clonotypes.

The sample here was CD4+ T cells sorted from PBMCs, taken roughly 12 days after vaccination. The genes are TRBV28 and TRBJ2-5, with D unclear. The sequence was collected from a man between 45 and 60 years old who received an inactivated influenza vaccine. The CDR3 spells CASSLSKMETQYF. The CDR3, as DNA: TGTGCCAGCAGTTTATCAAAGATGGAGACCCAGTACTTC.